This TCR beta chain was documented in a study of human T cells and chemical hapten exposure. V gave up 3 bases and J gave up 7 bases, with 16 bases separating them. Germline CDR1 is DFQATT and CDR2 is SNEGSKA (reference sequence). CDR3 length equals 14 residues. The time point here: pre-sensitization, week 0. Treatment in this sample: therapeutic diphenylcyclopropenone sensitization with weekly scalp DPC. This clonotype was counted at least ten times. TCRdb reprocessed the RACE reads via MiXCR and lists one record per CDR3 protein. The sample consists of 270,000 or so distinct CDR3 sequences, 7.5% to 9% of them appearing once.

The chain links TRBV20-1 to TRBJ1-5; perhaps TRBD1 as D (6 bases). The TCR originated in a man between 18 and 35 years old with alopecia areata. Some clones in this sample may be carry-over from other donors' samples. Sample: whole blood, taken in connection with sensitization to the hapten diphenylcyclopropenone (DPC). The CDR3 spells CSARDSVDLQPQHF. CDR3 DNA: TGCAGTGCTAGGGACAGCGTGGACCTCCAGCCCCAGCATTTT.